This entry features one T cell receptor beta chain sequence. Its target is not known. This record comes from a study of cytomegalovirus exposure and HLA in healthy donors. Study-wide results and limits: High specificity and sensitivity for cytomegalovirus status were reported for the classifier. Across donors, presence/absence analyses took sequencing depth to be roughly uniform.

Both 60 Vbeta primers and 13 Jbeta primers went into the PCR. Using immunoSEQ multiplex PCR, the repertoire was profiled, and TCRdb retains in-frame clones only, with some absent. This table holds 150,000 to 200,000 clones, around 80% found once. The source material was PBMCs. This clonotype originated in a middle-aged man in good health and CMV-seronegative.

The DNA for the CDR3 is TGTGCCAGCAGCTGGGACAGAAACACTGAAGCTTTCTTT. The encoded protein is CASSWDRNTEAFF. This chain uses TRBV2 with TRBJ1-1; 7 bases line up with TRBD1. The CDR3 runs to 13 residues. V lost 6 bases to trimming and J lost 2 bases; unmatched junction nucleotides: 3. The V gene's germline CDR1 is SNHLY and CDR2 FYNNEI.